This T cell receptor beta chain was identified during a study of cytomegalovirus exposure and HLA in healthy donors. Study-wide results and limits: Researchers reported that a few CMV-associated chains were confirmed in vitro as CMV antigen-specific. Altogether, 160 or so TCR beta chains were recorded as cytomegalovirus-associated. Subsequent analysis found a tendency for first-cohort TCR clusters to co-occur within the approximately 130 validation repertoires.

Sequencing was performed with immunoSEQ multiplex PCR; in TCRdb, only in-frame clones are kept and a portion is missing. The sample lists about 150,000 clones, about 82% seen once, with about 1.9% in the top ten. On this clone itself: Its antigen is as yet unknown.

Between the trimmed V and J ends, which lost 3 bases and 6 bases, there was a span of 14 bases. CDR3 length equals 15 residues. Germline-derived CDR1 and CDR2 are MNHEY and SMNVEV (reference sequence). Material: PBMCs. This sequence originates from a human donor in good health. V and J are TRBV27 and TRBJ2-2; D may be TRBD2 (6 bases). The CDR3 nucleotides read TGTGCCAGCAGTTTGGAGGGACTCCTCCCCGGGGAGCTGTTTTTT. It yields the protein CASSLEGLLPGELFF.